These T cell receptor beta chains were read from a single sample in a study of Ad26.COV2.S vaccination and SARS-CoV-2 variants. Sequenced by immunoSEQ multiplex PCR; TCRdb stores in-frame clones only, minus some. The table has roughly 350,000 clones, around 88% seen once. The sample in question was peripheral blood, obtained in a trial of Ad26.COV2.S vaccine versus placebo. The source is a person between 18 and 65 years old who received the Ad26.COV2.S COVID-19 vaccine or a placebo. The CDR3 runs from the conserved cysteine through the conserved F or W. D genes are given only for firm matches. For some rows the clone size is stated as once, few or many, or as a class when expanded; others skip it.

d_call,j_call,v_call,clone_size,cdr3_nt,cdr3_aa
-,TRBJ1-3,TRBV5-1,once,TGCGCCAGCAGTTCAGGCCCGGGAGGATCTGGAAACACCATATATTTT,CASSSGPGGSGNTIYF
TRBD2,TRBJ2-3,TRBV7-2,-,TGTGCCAGCAGCCGGGGGACTAGCGGGAGGGACGATACGCAGTATTTT,CASSRGTSGRDDTQYF
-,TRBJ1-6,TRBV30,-,TGTGCCTGGACCCTAGGGGGAACCTATAATTCACCCCTCCACTTT,CAWTLGGTYNSPLHF
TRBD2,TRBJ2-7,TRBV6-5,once,TGTGCCAGCAGTCTCGGGACTAGCGGGAGTGGGGAGCAGTACTTC,CASSLGTSGSGEQYF
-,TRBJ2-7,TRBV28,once,TGTGCCAGCAGTTTAGCAGTGTACGAGCAGTACTTC,CASSLAVYEQYF
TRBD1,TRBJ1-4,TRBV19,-,TGTGCCAGTAGCCACGGGACAGGGAACGAAAAACTGTTTTTT,CASSHGTGNEKLFF
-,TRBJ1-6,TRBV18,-,TGTGCCAGCTCACCATCAGGGGTTAATTCACCCCTCCACTTT,CASSPSGVNSPLHF
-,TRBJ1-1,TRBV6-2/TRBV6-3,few,TGTGCCAGCAGTTATGAGGAATACACTGAAGCTTTCTTT,CASSYEEYTEAFF
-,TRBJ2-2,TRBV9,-,TGTGCCAGCAGCGTAAGTCGGGAGTCTGGCGGGGAGCTGTTTTTT,CASSVSRESGGELFF
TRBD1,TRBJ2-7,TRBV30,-,TGTGCCTGGAGCCTGGGGGACAGGCGAACCTACGAGCAGTACTTC,CAWSLGDRRTYEQYF
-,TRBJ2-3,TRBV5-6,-,TGTGCCAGCAGCTTCAAAGCGTCAACTAGCACAGATACGCAGTATTTT,CASSFKASTSTDTQYF
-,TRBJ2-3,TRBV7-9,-,TGTGCCAGCAGCTTCGTGGGGCCGACAGATACGCAGTATTTT,CASSFVGPTDTQYF
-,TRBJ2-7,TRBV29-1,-,TGCAGCGCCATTAGCGGAACCTACGAGCAGTACTTC,CSAISGTYEQYF
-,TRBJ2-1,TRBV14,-,TGTGCCAGCAGCCAAGATTCGGGAAATATCCCCCTGAATGAGCAGTTCTTC,CASSQDSGNIPLNEQFF
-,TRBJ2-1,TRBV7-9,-,TGTGCCAGCAGCTTTCGGGTAGAGAACTACAATGAGCAGTTCTTC,CASSFRVENYNEQFF
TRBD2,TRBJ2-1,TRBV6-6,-,TGTGCCAGCAGTCCCGAGGGCGGGGGGGGTCGTGAGCAGTTCTTC,CASSPEGGGGREQFF
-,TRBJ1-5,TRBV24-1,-,TGTGCCACCAGTGATTCTGGGACGGCTAAGCATTTT,CATSDSGTAKHF
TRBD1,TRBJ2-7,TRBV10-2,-,TGCGCCAGCAGTGAAACAGGGGGAAACGAGCAGTACTTC,CASSETGGNEQYF
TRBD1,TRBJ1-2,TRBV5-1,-,TGCGCCAGCAGCTTAATGACAGGGAACTATGGCTACACCTTC,CASSLMTGNYGYTF
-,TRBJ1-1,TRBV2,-,TGTGCCAGCAGTAAACAGGGGAACACTGAAGCTTTCTTT,CASSKQGNTEAFF